The 27 T cell receptor beta chains below come from one sample, sequenced in a study of blood T cell repertoires in COVID-19. Assay used: immunoSEQ multiplex PCR; TCRdb lists only in-frame clones, some missing. The sample consists of roughly 100,000 clones, roughly 86% of them appearing once. Sequencing was done on a sample of peripheral blood. The receptors were gathered from a man aged 40-50 years with active or convalescent COVID-19.

The chain combines TRBV5-4 with TRBJ1-4; D is uncertain. Germline CDR1 and CDR2: SGHNT and YYREEE (reference sequence). V lost 0 bases, J lost 2 bases, and 8 bases lay in between. This CDR3 is built from 15 residues. CDR3 sequence: CASSLATGTNEKLFF. CDR3 DNA sequence: TGTGCCAGCAGCTTGGCCACGGGTACTAATGAAAAACTGTTTTTT.

As DNA, the CDR3 is TGTGCCAGCAGACCCCCGGGGGACTATGGCTACACCTTC. Protein: CASRPPGDYGYTF. The chain combines TRBV6-5 with TRBJ1-2; tentatively, D is TRBD1 (5 bases). V gave up 6 bases and J gave up 3 bases, with 11 bases separating them. Germline CDR1 reads MNHEY; CDR2 reads SVGAGI. The CDR3 runs to 13 residues.

The chain carries TRBV7-9 and TRBJ2-5, with a tentative D call TRBD2 (5 bases). Trimming removed 2 bases from V and 1 base from J, with 11 bases in between. This CDR3 comprises 15 residues. Per germline, CDR1 SEHNR and CDR2 FQNEAQ (reference sequence). The CDR3 DNA sequence: TGTGCCAGCAGCTTACTGAGCGGACGCCAAGAGACCCAGTACTTC. Protein: CASSLLSGRQETQYF.

This CDR3 reads CASSAQGIQPQHF. As DNA, the CDR3 is TGTGCCAGCAGCGCGCAGGGTATTCAGCCCCAGCATTTT. The genes are TRBV5-5 and TRBJ1-5, with a possible D match to TRBD1 (5 bases). CDR1 and CDR2 from the germline V gene are SGHKS and YYEKEE (reference sequence). The length of the CDR3 is 13 residues. The V end lost 4 bases, the J end lost 6 bases, and 11 bases lay between the germline ends.

This sequence joins TRBV30 and TRBJ2-3; tentatively, D is TRBD1 (6 bases). Between the trimmed V and J ends, which lost 3 bases and 5 bases, there was a span of 9 bases. From germline, CDR1 is GTSNPN and CDR2 SVGIG (reference sequence). The CDR3 totals 12 residues. The CDR3 spells CAWSRGEDTQYF. The CDR3 bases are TGTGCCTGGAGCAGGGGTGAAGATACGCAGTATTTT.

V and J are TRBV4-2 and TRBJ1-2; TRBD1 matches 9 bases. The length of the CDR3 is 17 residues. Germline V gene sequence: CDR1 LGHNA, CDR2 YNFKEQ. V shed 0 bases and J 1 base; nucleotides not matched to a gene: 6. For the CDR3, the DNA is TGTGCCAGCAGCCAAGATCGAGGGGACAGGGTTAACTATGGCTACACCTTC. It codes for CASSQDRGDRVNYGYTF.

The V and J genes are TRBV19 and TRBJ1-2; maybe TRBD1 (6 bases). This CDR3 is built from 12 residues. V dropped 5 bases and J dropped 3 bases, with 7 bases sitting between them. Germline V gives CDR1 LNHDA, CDR2 SQIVND (reference sequence). The CDR3 protein is CASSPGDYGYTF. CDR3 DNA sequence: TGTGCCAGTAGTCCAGGGGACTATGGCTACACCTTC.

This sequence joins TRBV6-2 or TRBV6-3 and TRBJ2-7, with 10 positions matching TRBD1. Germline assignment: CDR1 MNHEY and CDR2 SVGEGT. The length of the CDR3 is 14 residues. V lost 3 bases to trimming and J lost 2 bases; unmatched junction nucleotides: 1. DNA of the CDR3: TGTGCCAGCAGTTATGGGACAGGGGCCTACGAGCAGTACTTC. Translation: CASSYGTGAYEQYF.

The chain employs TRBV2 and TRBJ1-2; 8 nucleotides align to TRBD1. The V segment lost 7 bases and the J segment 7 bases; nucleotides outside the gene matches: 5. The CDR3 consists of 12 residues. In germline, CDR1 is SNHLY, CDR2 FYNNEI. The CDR3 is CASTQGAVGYTF. In DNA form, the CDR3 reads TGTGCCAGCACGCAGGGGGCAGTTGGCTACACCTTC.

V and J are TRBV11-1 and TRBJ1-6; 7 bases align to TRBD1. Germline lookup yields CDR1 SGHAT and CDR2 FQDESV (reference sequence). The V segment lost 5 bases and the J segment 0 bases; nucleotides outside the gene matches: 4. The CDR3 consists of 16 residues. For the CDR3, the DNA is TGTGCCAGCAGCGACCGGGACAGCTCCTATAATTCACCCCTCCACTTT. Amino acid sequence: CASSDRDSSYNSPLHF.

The V and J genes are TRBV7-9 and TRBJ2-3, with 10 bases fitting TRBD1. This CDR3 is built from 15 residues. Unmatched junction bases numbered 4, after V lost 5 bases and J lost 2 bases. The germline V gene has CDR1 SEHNR and CDR2 FQNEAQ (reference sequence). CDR3 region: CASSIDRGLTDTQYF. The CDR3 DNA sequence: TGTGCCAGCAGCATCGACAGGGGGCTCACAGATACGCAGTATTTT.

The gene calls are TRBV19 and TRBJ2-3, with 7 bases fitting TRBD2. The CDR3 runs 16 residues. CDR1 is LNHDA, CDR2 SQIVND, per germline (reference sequence). V lost 8 bases, J lost 1 base, and 12 bases stayed unmatched. CDR3 DNA sequence: TGTGCCAGTTTGGACGGCGGGGGACTTGGCACAGATACGCAGTATTTT. Translating gives CASLDGGGLGTDTQYF. The whole variable domain, filled in from reference TRBV19 and TRBJ2-3, reads DGGITQSPKYLFRKEGQNVTLSCEQNLNHDAMYWYRQDPGQGLRLIYYSQIVNDFQKGDIAEGYSVSREKKESFPLTVTSAQKNPTAFYLCASLDGGGLGTDTQYFGPGTRLTVL.

The V and J genes are TRBV3-1 (or the pseudogene TRBV3-2) and TRBJ2-3, with 9 bases lining up with TRBD2. The CDR3 is made up of 15 amino acids. V dropped 4 bases and J dropped 1; count of bases not matched to a gene: 3. Germline V gene sequence: CDR1 LGHDT, CDR2 YNNKEL (reference sequence). CDR3 coding DNA: TGTGCCAGCAGCCGGCCTAGCGGGGGCACAGATACGCAGTATTTT. Its protein product is CASSRPSGGTDTQYF.

The rearrangement joins TRBV7-9 to TRBJ1-6; weak D call: TRBD1 (5 bases). CDR3 size: 15 residues. Germline values: CDR1 SEHNR, CDR2 FQNEAQ (reference sequence). V was trimmed by 1 base and J by 10 bases, leaving 14 bases between them. The CDR3 reads CASSLGGGEVSPLHF. The CDR3, as DNA: TGTGCCAGCAGCTTAGGGGGAGGGGAGGTGTCACCCCTCCACTTT.

The rearrangement joins TRBV10-3 to TRBJ1-2; TRBD1 is a possible D gene (5 bases). Between the trimmed V and J ends, which lost 4 bases and 4 bases, there was a span of 16 bases. CDR3 size: 15 residues. Germline V gene sequence: CDR1 ENHRY, CDR2 SYGVKD. The CDR3 protein is CAISVIQGVAYGYTF. The CDR3 bases are TGTGCCATCAGTGTAATCCAAGGGGTAGCCTATGGCTACACCTTC.

This clone was picked up one time. The gene calls are TRBV24-1 and TRBJ2-4; D may be TRBD1 (6 bases). The CDR3 length is 17 residues. Germline CDR1 KGHDR, CDR2 SFDVKD. The ends were cut back, 6 bases at V and 0 bases at J, with 17 bases in the middle. The CDR3 DNA follows: TGTGCCACCAGTTCAGCCTCCGGACAGCTAGCCAAAAACATTCAGTACTTC. Protein sequence: CATSSASGQLAKNIQYF.

The rearrangement links TRBV7-2 to TRBJ1-1, with 7 bases fitting TRBD1. Germline V CDR1 and CDR2: SGHTA, FQGNSA. After removal of 5 bases from V and 5 bases from J, the junction contained 14 bases not matched to a gene. The CDR3 contains 16 residues. Written as DNA, the CDR3 is TGTGCCAGCAGCATATTAGGGACAGTGGGGAGAACTGAAGCTTTCTTT. Encoded protein: CASSILGTVGRTEAFF.

The chain has TRBV5-4 and TRBJ2-1; 13 bases align to TRBD2. Germline CDR1 SGHNT, CDR2 YYREEE (reference sequence). V lost 4 bases, J lost 8 bases, and 6 bases stayed unmatched. This CDR3 contains 15 residues. The CDR3 coding sequence is TGTGCCAGCAGCCACACTAGCGGGGGGGCCGATGAGCAGTTCTTC. Encoded protein: CASSHTSGGADEQFF.

The chain combines TRBV2 with TRBJ1-1; a weak D match, TRBD1 (5 bases). Germline V CDR1 and CDR2: SNHLY, FYNNEI. V was cut by 7 bases and J by 4 bases, with 13 bases left in between. The CDR3 is made up of 13 amino acids. CDR3 in amino acids: CASTGEGGTEAFF. The CDR3, as DNA: TGTGCCAGCACGGGGGAGGGAGGCACTGAAGCTTTCTTT.

The rearrangement uses TRBV7-8 and TRBJ1-5, with 9 bases that match TRBD1. The CDR3 consists of 13 residues. V was pared by 5 bases and J by 7 bases, with 3 bases of the junction left unmatched. CDR1 SGHVS and CDR2 FQNEAQ come from the germline V gene. This chain's CDR3 is CASSRQGDQPQHF. The CDR3 nucleotides are TGTGCCAGCAGCCGACAGGGGGACCAGCCCCAGCATTTT.

V gene TRBV2 combines with J gene TRBJ1-4, with a possible D match to TRBD1 (5 bases). Per germline, CDR1 SNHLY and CDR2 FYNNEI. V lost 7 bases to trimming and J lost 4 bases, with 16 bases between them. The CDR3 totals 15 residues. The CDR3 DNA reads TGTGCCAGCATTCGGTCGGGGGTCGATAATGAAAAACTGTTTTTT. Translating gives CASIRSGVDNEKLFF. The full variable domain, its missing parts supplied by reference TRBV2 and TRBJ1-4, is EPEVTQTPSHQVTQMGQEVILRCVPISNHLYFYWYRQILGQKVEFLVSFYNNEISEKSEIFDDQFSVERPDGSNFTLKIRSTKLEDSAMYFCASIRSGVDNEKLFFGSGTQLSVL.

CDR3 region: CAISDTGISGNTIYF. DNA for the CDR3: TGTGCCATCAGTGATACGGGTATTTCTGGAAACACCATATATTTT. The V gene is TRBV10-3, the J gene TRBJ1-3, with no clear D. The CDR3 loop spans 15 amino acids. Trimming shortened V by 3 bases and J by 1 base, and 10 bases separated the two germline ends. Germline CDR1 is ENHRY and CDR2 is SYGVKD.

The chain combines TRBV3-1 (or the pseudogene TRBV3-2) with TRBJ1-2; no clear D. Germline CDR1 and CDR2: LGHDT and YNNKEL (reference sequence). The CDR3 has 13 amino acids. The V end was cut by 4 bases, the J end by 2 bases, with 8 bases between. The CDR3 sequence: CASSPTWNYGYTF. The CDR3 DNA is TGTGCCAGCAGCCCCACATGGAACTATGGCTACACCTTC.

The genes are TRBV6-5 and TRBJ1-1; a possible D gene is TRBD1 (5 bases). CDR1 is MNHEY and CDR2 is SVGAGI in the germline V gene. Trimming stripped 5 bases from V and 0 bases from J, with 13 bases between. The CDR3 covers 15 residues. CDR3 sequence reads: CASSRRTILNTEAFF. The CDR3 bases are TGTGCCAGCAGTCGCCGGACAATCTTGAACACTGAAGCTTTCTTT.

The CDR3 loop is CAWSPHSGGRTDTQYF. The CDR3 bases are TGTGCCTGGAGTCCTCATAGCGGGGGTCGCACAGATACGCAGTATTTT. The V call is TRBV30, the J call TRBJ2-3; the match to TRBD2 covers 9 bases. The CDR3 contains 16 residues. The germline V gene has CDR1 GTSNPN and CDR2 SVGIG (reference sequence). V dropped 2 bases and J dropped 1; count of bases not matched to a gene: 7.

The chain carries TRBV6-5 and TRBJ1-5; D may be TRBD1 (6 bases). The V and J ends lost 4 bases and 5 bases respectively, with 9 bases between them. This CDR3 has 13 amino acids. CDR1 is MNHEY, CDR2 SVGAGI, per germline. The CDR3 reads CASSWTAYQPQHF. The CDR3 coding sequence is TGTGCCAGCAGTTGGACAGCCTATCAGCCCCAGCATTTT.

The chain uses TRBV7-2 and TRBJ2-7; 8 positions match TRBD2. Germline V gene data show CDR1 as SGHTA and CDR2 as FQGNSA. The CDR3 has 15 amino acids. Trimming cost V 5 bases and J 2 bases; bases outside gene matches: 8. The CDR3 sequence is CASSQKSGGAYEQYF. The DNA of the CDR3 is TGTGCCAGCAGCCAGAAAAGCGGGGGTGCCTACGAGCAGTACTTC.